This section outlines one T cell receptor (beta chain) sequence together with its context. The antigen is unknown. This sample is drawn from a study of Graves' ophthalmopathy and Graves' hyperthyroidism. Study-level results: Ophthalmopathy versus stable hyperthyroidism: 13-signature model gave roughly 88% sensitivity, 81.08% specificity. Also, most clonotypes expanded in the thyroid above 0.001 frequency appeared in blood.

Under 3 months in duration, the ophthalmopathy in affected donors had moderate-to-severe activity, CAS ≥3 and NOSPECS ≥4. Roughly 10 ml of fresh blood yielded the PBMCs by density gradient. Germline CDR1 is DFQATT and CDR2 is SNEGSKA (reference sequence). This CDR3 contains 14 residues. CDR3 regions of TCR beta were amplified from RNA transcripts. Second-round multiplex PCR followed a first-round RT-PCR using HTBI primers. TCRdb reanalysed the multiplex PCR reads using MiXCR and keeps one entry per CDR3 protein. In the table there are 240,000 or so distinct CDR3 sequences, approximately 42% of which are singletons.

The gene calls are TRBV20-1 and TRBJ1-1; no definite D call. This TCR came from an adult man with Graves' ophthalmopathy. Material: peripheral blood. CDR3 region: CSVGRELGATQAFF. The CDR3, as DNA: TGCAGCGTTGGAAGGGAACTGGGCGCGACTCAAGCTTTCTTT.